The rows below give T cell receptor beta chains drawn from one sample of a study of T cells in Graves' hyperthyroidism and ophthalmopathy. TCRdb passed the multiplex PCR reads through MiXCR, listing each CDR3 protein once. The profile shows around 600,000 distinct CDR3 sequences, more than 12% of them singletons. The sample was blood. The receptors were sampled from a woman aged 45-60 years with Graves' ophthalmopathy. Both conserved end residues are part of each CDR3. The D gene is left open where the match is weak. Clone size is stated in some rows and not others, as once, few, many or a class when expanded.

clone_size,d_call,j_call,v_call,cdr3_aa,cdr3_nt
few,.,TRBJ2-1,TRBV4-3,CASSQYFRLDGNEQFF,TGCGCCAGCAGCCAATATTTTCGGTTAGACGGGAATGAGCAGTTCTTC
many,TRBD1,TRBJ2-7,TRBV13,CASSLVRTGLYEQYF,TGTGCCAGCAGCTTAGTACGGACAGGGCTCTACGAGCAGTACTTC
few,.,TRBJ2-7,TRBV6-1,CASSKTTASNYEQYF,TGTGCCAGCAGCAAAACGACAGCTAGCAACTACGAGCAGTACTTC
many,.,TRBJ1-1,TRBV5-1,CASSGMGNANTEAFF,TGCGCCAGCAGCGGTATGGGGAACGCGAACACTGAAGCTTTCTTT
many,.,TRBJ1-1,TRBV13,CASSLGWGNTEAFF,TGTGCCAGCAGCTTAGGATGGGGTAACACTGAAGCTTTCTTT
.,TRBD1,TRBJ2-2,TRBV13,CASRDRTNTGELFF,TGTGCCAGCAGGGACAGGACGAACACCGGGGAGCTGTTTTTT
many,TRBD2,TRBJ2-7,TRBV6-2/TRBV6-3,CASSGTSGSPYEQYF,TGTGCCAGCAGTGGCACTAGCGGGAGTCCCTACGAGCAGTACTTC
many,TRBD1,TRBJ1-1,TRBV3-1,CASSQDGDSNTEAFF,TGTGCCAGCAGCCAAGATGGGGACAGCAACACTGAAGCTTTCTTT
many,.,TRBJ2-7,TRBV28,CASSRASEQYF,TGTGCCAGCAGCCGCGCCAGCGAGCAGTACTTC
.,.,TRBJ2-2,TRBV4-2,CASSPYATATNTGELFF,TGTGCCAGCAGTCCCTACGCGACAGCAACAAACACCGGGGAGCTGTTTTTT
few,TRBD1,TRBJ1-6,TRBV28,CASSFLSPGQNSPLHF,TGTGCCAGCAGTTTTTTAAGTCCGGGACAGAATTCACCCCTCCACTTT
few,TRBD2,TRBJ2-2,TRBV5-1,CASSSGLAGPSAGELFF,TGCGCCAGCAGCTCCGGACTAGCGGGCCCCTCCGCCGGGGAGCTGTTTTTT
few,.,TRBJ1-3,TRBV7-9,CASSFGEAGNTIYF,TGTGCCAGCAGCTTTGGGGAGGCTGGAAACACCATATATTTT
many,.,TRBJ1-5,TRBV6-2/TRBV6-3,CASSYADSRATYSNQPQHF,TGTGCCAGCAGTTACGCAGACAGCCGAGCCACTTATAGCAATCAGCCCCAGCATTTT
.,.,TRBJ1-2,TRBV12-3/TRBV12-4,CASSPGREGYGYTF,TGTGCCAGCAGTCCCGGGAGGGAGGGCTATGGCTACACCTTC